This TCR beta chain derives from a study of cytomegalovirus exposure and HLA in healthy donors. There are 15 residues in the CDR3. Per germline, CDR1 SQVTM and CDR2 ANQGSEA. V gave up 4 bases and J gave up 4 bases, with 20 bases separating them. The protocol was immunoSEQ multiplex PCR, while the TCRdb copy is restricted to in-frame clones and leaves out a portion. The sample has 150,000 to 200,000 clones; 85% are singletons. A note on this clone: Its target is unknown.

The study's findings and limits: Among TCR sequences, most were rare, though some public TCRs appeared in many donors. Among TCR beta chains, those listed as cytomegalovirus-associated numbered fewer than 200.

This chain connects TRBV29-1 to TRBJ2-7; weak D call: TRBD2 (6 bases). The source of this sequence is a man aged 18 to 30 in good health and CMV-seropositive. Specimen: PBMCs. In DNA, the CDR3 is TGCAGCGTTGTTCGTCTAGCGATGGGGATATACGAGCAGTACTTC. Translating gives CSVVRLAMGIYEQYF.